This note documents a single T cell receptor beta chain sequence. Compared with germline, one end of the junction differs, possibly owing to a read error. TCRdb processed the RT-PCR reads anew with MiXCR; each CDR3 protein has one entry. The sample has 550,000 to 750,000 distinct CDR3 sequences; approximately 14% are singletons. CDR1 is SGDLS and CDR2 is YYNGEE in the germline V gene. This CDR3 has 17 amino acids. The rearrangement joins TRBV9 to TRBJ2-7; TRBD2 matches 8 bases. The sample consisted of memory CD4+ T cells from blood. This TCR derives from a female donor in good health, serving as a healthy control. The chain's CDR3 is CARSVGGSAGGFYEQYF. In DNA form, the CDR3 reads TGTGCCAGAAGCGTGGGGGGGTCGGCGGGAGGTTTCTACGAGCAGTACTTC.